This T cell receptor (beta chain) was found in a study of cytomegalovirus exposure and HLA in healthy donors. The germline CDR1 and CDR2 sequences are LNHDA and SQIVND (reference sequence). After removal of 4 bases from V and 2 bases from J, the junction contained 6 bases not matched to a gene. The length of the CDR3 is 16 residues. PCR amplification relied on 60 Vbeta primers (plus 13 Jbeta primers). The repertoire was sequenced with immunoSEQ multiplex PCR; TCRdb's copy has only in-frame clones and lacks some. This sample has some 190,000 clones, with approximately 86% found just once. Only one count was recorded for this clone.

This TCR was sampled from a woman younger than 45 in good health and CMV-seronegative. Source material: PBMCs. The V and J genes are TRBV19 and TRBJ2-3, with 10 bases identical to TRBD2. The CDR3 protein is CASSRSTSGHTDTQYF. CDR3 sequence (DNA): TGTGCCAGTAGTAGATCGACTAGCGGGCACACAGATACGCAGTATTTT.